This T cell receptor beta chain came from a study of a mutant IDH1 vaccine in newly diagnosed glioma. Study at large: Most patients had received both radiotherapy and temozolomide, the prior options being radiotherapy, temozolomide, or both.

Sequencing used immunoSEQ multiplex PCR; TCRdb keeps in-frame clones, though not all of them. The sample has some 60,000 clones, 85% to 90% seen once. The V end lost 7 bases, the J end lost 7 bases, and 16 bases lay between the germline ends. CDR1 is MNHEY, CDR2 SVGAGI, per germline. The CDR3 loop spans 13 amino acids. Indicated time point: week 5, during vaccination. Vaccine doses each comprised 300 ug of mutant IDH1 20-mer peptide, with topical imiquimod. Concerning this clone: Antigen: not known.

The specimen was PBMCs, collected from a glioma patient whose treatment included an IDH1 peptide vaccine. This chain uses TRBV6-5 with TRBJ2-5, with D possibly being TRBD2 (6 bases). The sequence was collected from a woman aged 40 to 55 with glioma. The CDR3 loop reads CASTRDGGGTQYF. The CDR3 DNA follows: TGTGCCAGCACCCGAGATGGGGGAGGGACCCAGTACTTC.